Below, one T cell receptor (beta chain) is given with its context. These data belong to a study of control samples from healthy donors and cancer patients. The method was immunoSEQ multiplex PCR; TCRdb's version includes in-frame clones alone and lacks a portion of them. The sample carries 120,000 to 150,000 clones, roughly 92% recorded once. V dropped 6 bases and J dropped 0 bases, with 12 bases sitting between them. The CDR3 has 15 residues. CDR1 SNHLY and CDR2 FYNNEI come from the germline V gene. This sequence originates from a man aged 30 to 45 in good health. V and J are TRBV2 and TRBJ2-1; D possibly corresponds to TRBD2 (7 bases). The sequencing sample was made of blood. The CDR3 loop is CASRRGGSSYNEQFF. Written as DNA, the CDR3 is TGTGCCAGCAGGAGGGGGGGAAGCTCCTACAATGAGCAGTTCTTC.